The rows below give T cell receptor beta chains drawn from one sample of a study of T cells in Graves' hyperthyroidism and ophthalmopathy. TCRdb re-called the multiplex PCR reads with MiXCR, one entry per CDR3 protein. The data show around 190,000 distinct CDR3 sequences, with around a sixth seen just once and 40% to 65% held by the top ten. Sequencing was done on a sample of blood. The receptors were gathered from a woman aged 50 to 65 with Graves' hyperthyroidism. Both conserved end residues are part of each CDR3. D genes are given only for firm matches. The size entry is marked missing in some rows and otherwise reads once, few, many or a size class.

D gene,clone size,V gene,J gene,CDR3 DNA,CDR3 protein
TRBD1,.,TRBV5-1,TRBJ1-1,TGCGCCAGCCGCTTAACAGGGGAGACTGAAGCTTTCTTT,CASRLTGETEAFF
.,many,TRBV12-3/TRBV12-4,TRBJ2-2,TGTGCCAGCAGACCAACAGGGACCACCGGGGAGCTGTTTTTT,CASRPTGTTGELFF
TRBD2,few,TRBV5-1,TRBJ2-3,TGCGCCAGCAGCTTGGAGCTAGCGGTCACAGATACGCAGTATTTT,CASSLELAVTDTQYF
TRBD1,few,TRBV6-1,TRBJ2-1,TGTGCCAGCAGTGAATTGACCGGGACAGGGGGCTGGATCTACAATGAGCAGTTCTTC,CASSELTGTGGWIYNEQFF
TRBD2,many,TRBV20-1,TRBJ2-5,TGCAGTGGGGGTTTTAGCGGGAGTCGTGGAGAGACCCAGTACTTC,CSGGFSGSRGETQYF
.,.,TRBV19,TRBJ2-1,TGTGCCAGCCGCTTAGGGAGAAGCTCCTACGATGAGCAGTTCTTC,CASRLGRSSYDEQFF
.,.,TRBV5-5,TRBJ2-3,TGTGCCAGCAGCGCCACTCCTAGCACAGATACGCAGTATTTT,CASSATPSTDTQYF
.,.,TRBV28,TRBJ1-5,TGTGCCAGCGGGGGAAGGACCTATCAGCCCCAGCATTTT,CASGGRTYQPQHF
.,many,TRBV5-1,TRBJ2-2,TGCGCCAGCAGCTCACACGTCAGGACGCGGTCCTTTAGGGAGCTGTTTTTT,CASSSHVRTRSFRELFF
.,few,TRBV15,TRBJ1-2,TGTGCCACCAGCAGAGATCTGTCGGCCCCGGGCTATGGCTACACCTTC,CATSRDLSAPGYGYTF
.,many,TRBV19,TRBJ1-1,TGCGCCTCTACATCGAAAGCTGAAGCTTTCTTT,CASTSKAEAFF
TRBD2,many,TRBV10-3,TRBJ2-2,TGTGCCATCAGTTACCCCGGGACTAGCGGGACCAAGAACACCGGGGAGCTGTTTTTT,CAISYPGTSGTKNTGELFF
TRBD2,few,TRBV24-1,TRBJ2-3,TGTGCCACCAGTGATTTAGGCGGGAGTTCAGATACGCAGTATTTT,CATSDLGGSSDTQYF
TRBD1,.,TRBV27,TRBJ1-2,TGTGCCAGCAGCAGATACAGGGGGGCTAACTATGGCTACACCTTC,CASSRYRGANYGYTF
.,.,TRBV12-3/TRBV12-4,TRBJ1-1,TGTGCCAGCAGTCCCTCGGTAGGGGCGAACACTGAAGCTTTCTTT,CASSPSVGANTEAFF
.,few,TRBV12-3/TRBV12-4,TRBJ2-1,TGTGCCAGCAGTTTAAGCGGAGGGTCGGATGAGCAGTTCTTC,CASSLSGGSDEQFF
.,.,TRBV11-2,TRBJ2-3,TGTGCCAGCAGTTTTAGCGGTCTTGGCACAGATACGCAGTATTTT,CASSFSGLGTDTQYF
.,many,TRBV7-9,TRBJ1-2,TGTGCCAGCAGCCCCCTAGCCGGGTGGGATGGCTACACCTTC,CASSPLAGWDGYTF